The entry below describes one TCR beta chain. The CDR3 extends over 15 amino acids. Trimming pared 8 bases from V and 4 bases from J, leaving 20 bases between. Per germline, CDR1 MRHNA and CDR2 SNTAGT. Method: immunoSEQ multiplex PCR; TCRdb's copy keeps in-frame clones and lacks some. The data show some 55,000 clones, roughly 80% seen once. These data belong to a study of OX40 agonist ivuxolimab in advanced cancers. The clonotype comes from an adult with an advanced solid tumor such as melanoma, head and neck, liver or kidney cancer. The J gene is TRBJ1-1, the V gene TRBV6-4, with D possibly matching TRBD1 (5 bases). The material was CD4+ or CD8+ T cells sorted from blood, obtained in a trial of the OX40 agonist ivuxolimab. The CDR3 nucleotides are TGTGCCAGCCCCCCCCGGGGGGGGTCTAGCACTGAAGCTTTCTTT. Translated, it gives CASPPRGGSSTEAFF.